These T cell receptor beta chains were read from a single sample in a study of blood T cell repertoires in COVID-19. Here immunoSEQ multiplex PCR was the method, and the copy in TCRdb shows in-frame clones only, minus some. The data contain 200,000 to 250,000 clones, approximately 90% of them singletons. Sequencing was carried out using PBMCs or T cells enriched from blood (not recorded which). Every receptor here comes from a woman aged 40 to 50 with acute COVID-19. The CDR3 runs from the conserved cysteine through the conserved F or W. A D gene is named only where the DNA matches it firmly. The listing skips clone size in some rows; elsewhere it reads once, few, many or a size class.

j_gene: TRBJ1-1
abundance: NA
d_gene: NA
v_gene: TRBV30
len: 16
CDR3aa: CACNRGNRVMNTEAFF
CDR3nt: TGTGCCTGTAATCGAGGGAACAGGGTTATGAACACTGAAGCTTTCTTT

j_gene: TRBJ1-2
abundance: NA
d_gene: TRBD1
v_gene: TRBV6-5
len: 14
CDR3aa: CASSQRQGSYGYTF
CDR3nt: TGTGCCAGCAGCCAACGACAGGGAAGCTATGGCTACACCTTC

j_gene: TRBJ2-7
abundance: NA
d_gene: NA
v_gene: TRBV5-1
len: 13
CDR3aa: CASSLSGYYEQYF
CDR3nt: TGCGCCAGCAGCTTGTCAGGATACTACGAGCAGTACTTC

j_gene: TRBJ1-6
abundance: NA
d_gene: TRBD1
v_gene: TRBV3-1/TRBV3-2
len: 15
CDR3aa: CASSKGAANNSPLHF
CDR3nt: TGTGCCAGCTCCAAGGGGGCCGCTAATAATTCACCCCTCCACTTT

j_gene: TRBJ1-1
abundance: NA
d_gene: TRBD1
v_gene: TRBV6-5
len: 16
CDR3aa: CASSYRTGQMNTEAFF
CDR3nt: TGTGCCAGCAGTTACCGGACAGGGCAAATGAACACTGAAGCTTTCTTT

j_gene: TRBJ1-1
abundance: few
d_gene: NA
v_gene: TRBV19
len: 15
CDR3aa: CASSIGGPVKTEAFF
CDR3nt: TGTGCCAGTAGTATAGGGGGCCCCGTGAAAACTGAAGCTTTCTTT

j_gene: TRBJ1-1
abundance: few
d_gene: TRBD1
v_gene: TRBV29-1
len: 12
CDR3aa: CSVPGQGVEAFF
CDR3nt: TGCAGCGTCCCGGGACAGGGGGTCGAAGCTTTCTTT

j_gene: TRBJ1-1
abundance: NA
d_gene: TRBD1
v_gene: TRBV13
len: 14
CDR3aa: CASSLQGARTEAFF
CDR3nt: TGTGCCAGCAGCCTCCAGGGGGCGCGCACTGAAGCTTTCTTT

j_gene: TRBJ1-4
abundance: NA
d_gene: TRBD1
v_gene: TRBV4-1
len: 16
CDR3aa: CASSQETGARREKLFF
CDR3nt: TGCGCCAGCAGCCAAGAGACAGGGGCCCGGAGGGAAAAACTGTTTTTT

j_gene: TRBJ2-7
abundance: NA
d_gene: TRBD1
v_gene: TRBV12-3/TRBV12-4
len: 13
CDR3aa: CASSPGQAYEQYF
CDR3nt: TGTGCCAGCAGTCCCGGACAGGCCTACGAGCAGTACTTC

j_gene: TRBJ2-1
abundance: NA
d_gene: TRBD2
v_gene: TRBV6-4
len: 16
CDR3aa: CASSDILAGGPNEQFF
CDR3nt: TGTGCCAGCAGTGACATCCTAGCGGGGGGGCCCAATGAGCAGTTCTTC

j_gene: TRBJ1-2
abundance: NA
d_gene: NA
v_gene: TRBV2
len: 12
CDR3aa: CASSEGASGYTF
CDR3nt: TGTGCCAGCAGTGAAGGGGCCTCGGGCTACACCTTC

j_gene: TRBJ2-5
abundance: NA
d_gene: TRBD1
v_gene: TRBV6-6
len: 16
CDR3aa: CASSNYGTGAQETQYF
CDR3nt: TGTGCCAGCAGTAACTATGGGACAGGGGCCCAAGAGACCCAGTACTTC

j_gene: TRBJ2-1
abundance: NA
d_gene: NA
v_gene: TRBV5-6
len: 14
CDR3aa: CASSSDQEGNEQFF
CDR3nt: TGTGCCAGCAGCTCGGACCAGGAGGGCAATGAGCAGTTCTTC

j_gene: TRBJ1-2
abundance: NA
d_gene: NA
v_gene: TRBV27
len: 14
CDR3aa: CASSPDGLAYGYTF
CDR3nt: TGTGCCAGCAGTCCCGATGGGTTAGCCTATGGCTACACCTTC

j_gene: TRBJ1-5
abundance: NA
d_gene: NA
v_gene: TRBV2
len: 12
CDR3aa: CASQQGNQPQHF
CDR3nt: TGTGCCAGTCAACAGGGTAATCAGCCCCAGCATTTT

j_gene: TRBJ1-5
abundance: NA
d_gene: TRBD1
v_gene: TRBV5-1
len: 15
CDR3aa: CASSPGTGGTQPQHF
CDR3nt: TGCGCCAGCAGCCCCGGGACAGGTGGTACTCAGCCCCAGCATTTT

j_gene: TRBJ2-1
abundance: NA
d_gene: TRBD2
v_gene: TRBV19
len: 14
CDR3aa: CASSLRTSGGHQFF
CDR3nt: TGTGCCAGTAGTTTAAGGACTAGCGGGGGGCATCAGTTCTTC

j_gene: TRBJ1-2
abundance: NA
d_gene: NA
v_gene: TRBV2
len: 12
CDR3aa: CASTGGGVGYTF
CDR3nt: TGTGCCAGCACCGGGGGAGGGGTTGGCTACACCTTC

j_gene: TRBJ2-5
abundance: NA
d_gene: NA
v_gene: TRBV7-9
len: 13
CDR3aa: CASSLNSQETQYF
CDR3nt: TGTGCCAGCAGCTTAAACAGCCAAGAGACCCAGTACTTC

j_gene: TRBJ1-2
abundance: NA
d_gene: NA
v_gene: TRBV9
len: 11
CDR3aa: CASSAPDGYTF
CDR3nt: TGTGCCAGCAGCGCCCCCGATGGCTACACCTTC

j_gene: TRBJ1-2
abundance: NA
d_gene: TRBD1
v_gene: TRBV6-1
len: 16
CDR3aa: CASREIDRVLAYGYTF
CDR3nt: TGTGCCAGCAGAGAAATTGACAGGGTATTGGCCTATGGCTACACCTTC